These 20 T cell receptor beta chains were sequenced from one sample in a study of TIL therapy for anti-PD-1-resistant metastatic lung cancer. As to time point: pre-treatment sample, taken before nivolumab and TIL therapy. This was the immunoSEQ v3 assay. Some clones are missing from TCRdb's copy, which holds only in-frame ones; the method was immunoSEQ multiplex PCR. This table holds some 60,000 clones, over 70% found once. Material: blood, obtained at baseline. Receptors were obtained from a person between 30 and 80 years old with non-small cell lung cancer.

This clone was detected a few times. The V and J genes are TRBV5-1 and TRBJ2-2, with 9 nucleotides matching TRBD1. V trimming: 4 bases; J trimming: 5 bases; junction bases outside the gene matches: 6. Germline CDR1 is SGHRS and CDR2 is YFSETQ. This CDR3 contains 15 residues. The CDR3: CASSGGQGGTGELFF. The DNA for the CDR3 is TGCGCCAGCAGCGGGGGACAGGGAGGGACCGGGGAGCTGTTTTTT.

The table lists this clone with a few counts. This chain uses TRBV4-2 with TRBJ1-5; no clear D gene. Germline loops: CDR1 LGHNA, CDR2 YNFKEQ. Trimming removed 3 bases at V and 1 base at J, with 10 bases between. The CDR3 consists of 15 residues. For the CDR3, the DNA is TGTGCCAGCAGCCAGGGGAGCCAGAGCAATCAGCCCCAGCATTTT. Translation: CASSQGSQSNQPQHF.

The chain combines TRBV2 with TRBJ2-1, with 11 positions matching TRBD2. Germline CDR1 SNHLY, CDR2 FYNNEI. After removal of 2 bases from V and 9 bases from J, the junction contained 15 bases not matched to a gene. The CDR3 sequence is 18 residues long. DNA for the CDR3: TGTGCCAGCAGTGAAAGTTTCGGAACTAGCGGGAGAACTTTTGAGCAGTTCTTC. Translating it yields CASSESFGTSGRTFEQFF.

The CDR3 is CASSLYKAQNTEAFF. The DNA for the CDR3 is TGTGCCAGCAGCTTGTACAAGGCCCAGAACACTGAAGCTTTCTTT. This chain uses TRBV7-2 with TRBJ1-1; D unclear. Germline-derived CDR1 and CDR2 are SGHTA and FQGNSA. V was shortened by 3 bases and J by 1 base, with 12 bases between the two germline ends. This CDR3 region has 15 residues.

This clone has just a few counts. The gene calls are TRBV19 and TRBJ1-5, with D uncertain. The ends were cut back, 1 base at V and 7 bases at J, with 5 bases in the middle. CDR3 length: 12 amino acids. CDR1 and CDR2 (germline): LNHDA, SQIVND (reference sequence). This CDR3 reads CASSIGWQPQHF. The CDR3 DNA is TGTGCCAGTAGTATAGGGTGGCAGCCCCAGCATTTT.

This clone was seen more than once but under ten times. This chain uses TRBV28 with TRBJ1-2; D is undetermined. CDR1 and CDR2 (germline): MDHEN, SYDVKM. The CDR3 loop spans 10 amino acids. V lost 5 bases and J 8 bases, leaving 6 bases between the germline ends. The CDR3 bases are TGTGCCAGCAGTGGGGTGGGCTACACCTTC. Amino acid sequence: CASSGVGYTF.

This clone was found a few times. The gene calls are TRBV4-3 and TRBJ1-1, with D perhaps matching TRBD1 (5 bases). The CDR3 loop spans 14 amino acids. The V end was cut by 1 base, the J end by 8 bases, with 14 bases between. Germline values: CDR1 LGHNA, CDR2 YSLEER. The CDR3 nucleotides are TGCGCCAGCAGCCAAGGGGGACGGATTCTGGAAGCTTTCTTT. This codes for CASSQGGRILEAFF.

The CDR3 here is CASSRQGAGNTEAFF. The CDR3 bases are TGTGCCAGCTCAAGACAGGGGGCTGGGAACACTGAAGCTTTCTTT. The chain has TRBV2 and TRBJ1-1; 10 bases fit TRBD1. Germline CDR1 and CDR2: SNHLY and FYNNEI. With V trimmed by 8 bases and J by 1 base, 7 bases remained unmatched. The CDR3 extends over 15 amino acids.

J is TRBJ1-4 and V is TRBV7-9; D remains ambiguous. This CDR3 comprises 14 residues. V lost 3 bases, J lost 10 bases, and 15 bases lay in between. In germline, CDR1 is SEHNR, CDR2 FQNEAQ (reference sequence). The CDR3 bases are TGTGCCAGCAGCTTCCCATTAGAGTCGGGAAAACTGTTTTTT. This sequence encodes CASSFPLESGKLFF.

V usage is TRBV13 and J usage is TRBJ1-2; 7 bases align to TRBD1. J lost 4 bases, V lost 5 bases, and 13 bases had no gene match. Per the germline V gene, CDR1 is PRHDT and CDR2 is FYEKMQ (reference sequence). The CDR3 has 16 residues. CDR3 sequence: CASSTAGFDRVYGYTF. In nucleotides, the CDR3 is TGTGCCAGCAGCACAGCTGGGTTCGACAGGGTCTATGGCTACACCTTC.

The gene calls are TRBV14 and TRBJ2-5, with TRBD2 as a possible D gene (5 bases). There are 15 residues in the CDR3. Germline assignment: CDR1 SGHDN and CDR2 FVKESK. The V gene lost 4 bases and the J gene lost 5 bases, with 17 bases spanning the gap. The CDR3 loop is CASSRSSDFGETQYF. Here the CDR3 DNA reads TGTGCCAGCAGCCGCAGTTCGGACTTCGGGGAGACCCAGTACTTC.

The chain employs TRBV4-1 and TRBJ2-4, with D possibly matching TRBD1 (5 bases). The CDR3 has 13 amino acids. V dropped 0 bases and J dropped 6 bases, with 6 bases sitting between them. The germline V gene encodes CDR1 MGHRA and CDR2 YSYEKL. The CDR3 coding sequence is TGCGCCAGCAGCCAAGACACAGGAAACATTCAGTACTTC. Protein product: CASSQDTGNIQYF.

This clone was observed a handful of times. This chain joins TRBV4-1 and TRBJ1-2; the match to TRBD1 covers 7 bases. The CDR3 covers 16 residues. Germline CDR1 is MGHRA and CDR2 is YSYEKL. V dropped 0 bases and J dropped 4; count of bases not matched to a gene: 8. The CDR3, as DNA: TGCGCCAGCAGCCAAGACCCGCAAGGGGGCGCCTATGGCTACACCTTC. Translated, it gives CASSQDPQGGAYGYTF.

Only a few counts were recorded for this clone. V and J are TRBV30 and TRBJ2-7; 7 bases map to TRBD1. The CDR3 has 14 amino acids. Looked up from germline, CDR1 is GTSNPN and CDR2 is SVGIG (reference sequence). Trimming removed 5 bases from V and 1 base from J; junction bases left unmatched: 8. CDR3 residues: CAWVPGQKSYEQYF. DNA for the CDR3: TGTGCCTGGGTTCCGGGACAGAAGTCCTACGAGCAGTACTTC.

V gene TRBV6-5 combines with J gene TRBJ1-5; D ambiguous. The V gene lost 2 bases and the J gene lost 7 bases, with 9 bases spanning the gap. The germline V gene has CDR1 MNHEY and CDR2 SVGAGI. The CDR3 is made up of 13 amino acids. For the CDR3, the DNA is TGTGCCAGCAGTTACGCGCGGGAACAGCCCCAGCATTTT. Encoded protein: CASSYAREQPQHF.

The gene calls are TRBV4-3 and TRBJ1-3, with D maybe TRBD1 (5 bases). This CDR3 is built from 18 residues. The V gene lost 4 bases and the J gene lost 0 bases, with 19 bases spanning the gap. Germline assignment: CDR1 LGHNA and CDR2 YSLEER. The CDR3 is CASSLASSRQFSGNTIYF. DNA of the CDR3: TGCGCCAGCAGCCTTGCATCATCGAGACAGTTCTCTGGAAACACCATATATTTT.

This clone was counted once. The rearrangement joins TRBV10-1 to TRBJ2-1; no firm D call. CDR3 length equals 13 residues. V was trimmed by 0 bases and J by 7 bases, leaving 7 bases between them. Germline CDR1 is WNHNN and CDR2 is SYGVQD (reference sequence). CDR3 sequence: CASSESTRNEQFF. DNA for the CDR3: TGCGCCAGCAGTGAGTCCACCAGGAATGAGCAGTTCTTC.

This chain joins TRBV5-6 and TRBJ2-3; possibly TRBD2 for D (6 bases). Trimming removed 5 bases from V and 0 bases from J, with 13 bases in between. The length of the CDR3 is 15 residues. CDR1 is SGHDT, CDR2 YYEEEE, per germline. The chain's CDR3 is CASRSRDWSTDTQYF. As DNA, the CDR3 is TGTGCCAGCAGAAGCCGGGACTGGAGCACAGATACGCAGTATTTT.

The CDR3 spells CASHRAGNFEPQHF. In DNA form, the CDR3 reads TGTGCCAGCCATAGGGCAGGGAATTTTGAGCCCCAGCATTTT. The chain uses TRBV28 and TRBJ1-5; possibly TRBD1 for D (5 bases). V was shortened by 8 bases and J by 8 bases, with 19 bases between the two germline ends. The CDR3 covers 14 residues. Per germline, CDR1 MDHEN and CDR2 SYDVKM. The full variable domain, its missing parts supplied by reference TRBV28 and TRBJ1-5, is DVKVTQSSRYLVKRTGEKVFLECVQDMDHENMFWYRQDPGLGLRLIYFSYDVKMKEKGDIPEGYSVSREKKERFSLILESASTNQTSMYLCASHRAGNFEPQHFGDGTRLSIL.

The chain combines TRBV6-1 with TRBJ1-1, with a possible D match to TRBD1 (5 bases). The germline V gene encodes CDR1 MNHNS and CDR2 SASEGT. The CDR3 has 15 amino acids. The V gene lost 4 bases and the J gene lost 0 bases, with 12 bases spanning the gap. The chain's CDR3 is CASSGLGGVNTEAFF. The CDR3 DNA reads as TGTGCCAGCAGTGGGTTGGGGGGGGTGAACACTGAAGCTTTCTTT.